The rows below give T cell receptor beta chains drawn from one sample of a study of T cells after yellow fever vaccination. MiXCR, run by TCRdb on the 5' RACE reads, gives a single entry per CDR3 protein. The data show about 630,000 distinct CDR3 sequences, about 12% seen once. The starting material was PBMCs, obtained on the day of the yellow fever booster vaccination. The receptors were sampled from a man aged 25 to 45 who received the YFV17D yellow fever vaccine. CDR3s include the opening cysteine and the closing phenylalanine or tryptophan. D genes are given only for firm matches. Size is stated for part of the rows, as once, few or many counts, or as a class when the clone is expanded.

few TRBJ2-2 . TRBV7-9 CASLVRRGGTGELFF TGTGCCAGCCTCGTGAGGAGAGGGGGCACCGGGGAGCTGTTTTTT
. TRBJ2-7 . TRBV27 CASSLMAGGSYEQYF TGTGCCAGCAGTTTAATGGCAGGAGGTAGTTACGAGCAGTACTTC
. TRBJ1-4 . TRBV20-1 CCARDAQQRLGEKLFF TGCTGTGCTAGAGATGCGCAACAGCGGTTGGGTGAAAAACTGTTTTTT
. TRBJ1-1 . TRBV20-1 CSASRVPEAFF TGCAGTGCCAGCCGGGTCCCTGAAGCTTTCTTT
. TRBJ2-7 TRBD2 TRBV7-4 CASITGLAGYEQYF TGTGCCAGCATAACGGGACTAGCGGGATACGAGCAGTACTTC
. TRBJ2-5 . TRBV7-2 CASSSPRVETQYF TGTGCCAGCAGCTCCCCTAGGGTTGAGACCCAGTACTTC
few TRBJ1-1 . TRBV5-6 CASSLGGQAFF TGTGCCAGCAGCTTGGGTGGCCAAGCTTTCTTT
few TRBJ2-5 . TRBV9 CASSASDPRQETQYF TGTGCCAGCAGCGCCTCCGACCCCCGGCAAGAGACCCAGTACTTC
few TRBJ2-7 . TRBV11-2 CASSLQGQIYEQYF TGTGCCAGCAGTTTACAAGGACAGATATACGAGCAGTACTTC
. TRBJ1-1 TRBD1 TRBV28 CASSPTGGWTEAFF TGTGCCAGCAGCCCGACAGGGGGTTGGACTGAAGCTTTCTTT
many TRBJ1-2 . TRBV4-3 CASSQRSGSYGYTF TGCGCCAGCAGCCAACGGTCTGGGAGCTATGGCTACACCTTC
few TRBJ2-5 . TRBV6-1 CASSETGFQETQYF TGTGCCAGCAGTGAAACAGGCTTCCAAGAGACCCAGTACTTC
few TRBJ2-3 TRBD2 TRBV20-1 CSASRPQGLVGDTQYF TGCAGTGCTAGCAGGCCACAGGGACTAGTAGGAGATACGCAGTATTTT
few TRBJ1-1 TRBD1 TRBV27 CASSRQGSEAFF TGTGCCAGCAGTCGACAGGGGAGTGAAGCTTTCTTT
few TRBJ2-3 TRBD1 TRBV20-1 CSARDQAGTGQYF TGCAGTGCTAGAGATCAGGCCGGGACAGGGCAGTATTTT
few TRBJ2-5 . TRBV30 CAWTIAQETQYF TGTGCCTGGACTATCGCCCAAGAGACCCAGTACTTC
few TRBJ2-5 . TRBV6-2/TRBV6-3 CASLSLAGETQYF TGTGCCAGCCTATCTCTGGCGGGAGAGACCCAGTACTTC
many TRBJ2-1 TRBD2 TRBV7-2 CASSPRLAGGQGEQFF TGTGCCAGCAGCCCCAGACTAGCGGGAGGGCAGGGTGAGCAGTTCTTC
few TRBJ2-3 . TRBV7-2 CASSNQWDSDTQYF TGTGCCAGCAGCAACCAGTGGGATTCAGATACGCAGTATTTT
few TRBJ2-7 TRBD2 TRBV5-1 CASSLNQGLAGVYEQYF TGCGCCAGCAGCTTGAATCAAGGACTAGCGGGGGTTTACGAGCAGTACTTC
. TRBJ2-5 TRBD1 TRBV7-2 CASSLNDGTVETQYF TGTGCCAGCAGCCTAAATGACGGGACAGTGGAGACCCAGTACTTC
. TRBJ2-7 TRBD1 TRBV9 CASSVSGQGEQYF TGTGCCAGCAGCGTATCGGGACAGGGGGAGCAGTACTTC
. TRBJ1-5 . TRBV20-1 CSATPTDRMDQPQHF TGCAGTGCTACCCCTACCGACAGGATGGATCAGCCCCAGCATTTT
few TRBJ1-1 . TRBV7-6 CASSKQGEAFF TGTGCCAGCAGTAAACAGGGTGAAGCTTTCTTT
few TRBJ1-2 . TRBV29-1 CSVGGGGQEGYTF TGCAGCGTGGGGGGTGGGGGGCAAGAAGGCTACACCTTC
. TRBJ2-7 TRBD1 TRBV15 CATSSKGGAPGPYEQYF TGTGCCACCAGCAGTAAAGGGGGCGCCCCGGGGCCCTACGAGCAGTACTTC
. TRBJ2-2 . TRBV5-1 CASSARGTVNTGELFF TGCGCCAGCAGCGCCCGGGGGACAGTGAACACCGGGGAGCTGTTTTTT
few TRBJ2-2 . TRBV20-1 CSAMVVGTGELFF TGCAGTGCTATGGTCGTTGGCACCGGGGAGCTGTTTTTT
. TRBJ2-1 TRBD1 TRBV3-1 CASSQGRTGLGNEQFF TGTGCCAGCAGCCAAGGGAGGACAGGGCTGGGGAATGAGCAGTTCTTC
. TRBJ1-1 . TRBV20-1 CSASLGGSGEAFF TGCAGTGCTAGTTTAGGCGGGTCTGGTGAAGCTTTCTTT
once TRBJ2-1 TRBD2 TRBV19 CASSPPPASGRAGVQFF TGTGCCAGTAGTCCCCCCCCCGCTAGCGGGAGGGCCGGGGTGCAGTTCTTC
. TRBJ2-7 . TRBV6-4 CAILYEQYF TGTGCCATCCTGTACGAGCAGTACTTC
few TRBJ1-5 . TRBV7-2 CASSSGLVNQPQHF TGTGCCAGCAGCTCGGGGCTAGTCAATCAGCCCCAGCATTTT
. TRBJ2-5 TRBD2 TRBV29-1 CSVLPTSGRRETQYF TGCAGCGTTTTACCCACTAGCGGGAGGCGGGAGACCCAGTACTTC
. TRBJ2-1 TRBD2 TRBV29-1 CSVDSTRDYDEQFF TGCAGCGTTGATAGCACGAGGGACTACGATGAGCAGTTCTTC
. TRBJ2-7 TRBD2 TRBV7-2 CASSTTRGAYEQYF TGTGCCAGCAGCACTACGCGGGGGGCCTACGAGCAGTACTTC
. TRBJ1-5 TRBD1 TRBV29-1 CSVAETGNSQPQHF TGCAGCGTTGCGGAGACAGGGAATAGTCAGCCCCAGCATTTT
. TRBJ2-7 TRBD2 TRBV7-2 CASSLPGLASANGDVSYEQYF TGTGCCAGCAGCTTACCCGGACTAGCTTCCGCTAACGGCGATGTCTCCTACGAGCAGTACTTC
few TRBJ2-5 . TRBV5-1 CASSRQHRQETQYF TGCGCCAGCAGCCGCCAGCATCGGCAAGAGACCCAGTACTTC
. TRBJ2-7 TRBD2 TRBV7-3 CASSTLGGAEEQYF TGTGCCAGCAGCACCCTCGGGGGGGCGGAGGAGCAGTACTTC
few TRBJ1-5 TRBD1 TRBV20-1 CSAKRDRFNQPQHF TGCAGTGCAAAAAGGGACAGGTTCAATCAGCCCCAGCATTTT
. TRBJ1-4 . TRBV18 CASSSDGGSGEKLFF TGTGCCAGCTCATCCGACGGAGGGTCTGGTGAAAAACTGTTTTTT
. TRBJ2-1 TRBD2 TRBV11-2 CASSSIPGLAMFYNEQFF TGTGCCAGCAGCTCGATTCCGGGACTAGCGATGTTCTACAATGAGCAGTTCTTC
. TRBJ2-3 . TRBV20-1 CRSRQVITDTQYF TGCAGGTCGAGACAGGTGATCACAGATACGCAGTATTTT
few TRBJ1-2 . TRBV3-1 CASSQDLDYGYTF TGTGCCAGCAGCCAAGATCTGGACTATGGCTACACCTTC
. TRBJ2-7 . TRBV6-5 CASRNGYEQYF TGTGCCAGCAGAAACGGGTACGAGCAGTACTTC
few TRBJ1-5 . TRBV7-2 CASSLELGGQPQHF TGTGCCAGCAGCTTAGAGCTCGGGGGTCAGCCCCAGCATTTT
. TRBJ2-2 . TRBV5-1 CASSLEQGELFF TGCGCCAGCAGCTTGGAGCAGGGGGAGCTGTTTTTT
. TRBJ1-1 . TRBV4-3 CASSNRFGQLNTEAFF TGCGCCAGCAGCAACCGTTTTGGGCAGTTGAACACTGAAGCTTTCTTT
few TRBJ2-7 TRBD1 TRBV3-1 CASSNRDRSYEQYF TGTGCCAGCAGTAACCGGGACAGATCCTACGAGCAGTACTTC
. TRBJ2-7 TRBD2 TRBV20-1 CSARGAGGSHEQYF TGCAGTGCTAGGGGTGCGGGCGGGAGCCACGAGCAGTACTTC